The entry that follows covers one T cell receptor beta chain sequence. These data are taken from a study of blood T cell repertoires in COVID-19. Across the whole study: The study drew acute and convalescent COVID-19 samples from the United States, Italy and Spain. Sources were T cells, B-cell-depleted T cells, or PBMCs; the material itself was cDNA or gDNA.

In the study's own analysis: Estimated nucleated cell counts came from reference gene primer amplification. The method was immunoSEQ multiplex PCR; TCRdb's version includes in-frame clones alone and lacks a portion of them. The V and J calls and the clone size are those of that table, but D and trimming were determined from the DNA. The sample yields about 130,000 clones, around four fifths seen once. The receptor was derived from a middle-aged man with active or convalescent COVID-19. The sample taken for sequencing was peripheral blood.

In DNA, the CDR3 is TGTGCCAGCAGTTTATACGGGACATCAAACTATGGCTACACCTTC. This translates into CASSLYGTSNYGYTF. The gene calls are TRBV27 and TRBJ1-2, with D possibly TRBD1 on 6 matching bases. V lost 1 base and J lost 2, with 11 bases in between. CDR1 is MNHEY and CDR2 is SMNVEV in the germline V gene (reference sequence). This CDR3 has 15 amino acids.